This record covers a single T cell receptor beta chain. The source of the sample is a study of cytomegalovirus exposure and HLA in healthy donors. PCR employed 60 Vbeta and 13 Jbeta primers. The repertoire was sequenced with immunoSEQ multiplex PCR; TCRdb's copy has only in-frame clones and lacks some. Here the sample spans 110,000 to 150,000 clones, 80% being singletons. Germline values: CDR1 SGHRS, CDR2 YFSETQ. The CDR3 has 16 amino acids. V was pared by 0 bases and J by 6 bases, with 16 bases between. Input material: PBMCs. The receptor comes from a man in his forties in good health and CMV-seropositive. The J gene is TRBJ2-1, the V gene TRBV5-1; weak D call: TRBD1 (6 bases). The CDR3: CASSLAIRQGSNEQFF. CDR3 DNA sequence: TGCGCCAGCAGCTTGGCTATTAGGCAGGGGAGCAATGAGCAGTTCTTC.